This T cell receptor (beta chain) came from a study of cytomegalovirus exposure and HLA in healthy donors. As concerns this clone: Its antigen is currently unknown.

Regarding the study as a whole: Among TCR beta chains, those listed as cytomegalovirus-associated numbered over 150. The study found most TCR sequences rare, yet found some public TCRs in many donors.

60 Vbeta and 13 Jbeta primers were used in PCR. Clones were sequenced by immunoSEQ multiplex PCR, and TCRdb holds only the in-frame ones, with some missing. The sample records about 140,000 clones, roughly 86% being singletons. CDR1 and CDR2 (germline): GTSNPN, SVGIG (reference sequence). This CDR3 has 12 amino acids. The sequencing sample was made of PBMCs. The TCR originated in a woman in her 40s in good health and CMV-seronegative. The chain uses TRBV30 and TRBJ2-5; the D is unclear. The J call may be faulty, since TRBJ2-7 better matches the DNA end. The DNA of the CDR3 is TGTGCCTGGAGTGTACTGTCCTACGAGCAGTACTTC. It specifies CAWSVLSYEQYF.